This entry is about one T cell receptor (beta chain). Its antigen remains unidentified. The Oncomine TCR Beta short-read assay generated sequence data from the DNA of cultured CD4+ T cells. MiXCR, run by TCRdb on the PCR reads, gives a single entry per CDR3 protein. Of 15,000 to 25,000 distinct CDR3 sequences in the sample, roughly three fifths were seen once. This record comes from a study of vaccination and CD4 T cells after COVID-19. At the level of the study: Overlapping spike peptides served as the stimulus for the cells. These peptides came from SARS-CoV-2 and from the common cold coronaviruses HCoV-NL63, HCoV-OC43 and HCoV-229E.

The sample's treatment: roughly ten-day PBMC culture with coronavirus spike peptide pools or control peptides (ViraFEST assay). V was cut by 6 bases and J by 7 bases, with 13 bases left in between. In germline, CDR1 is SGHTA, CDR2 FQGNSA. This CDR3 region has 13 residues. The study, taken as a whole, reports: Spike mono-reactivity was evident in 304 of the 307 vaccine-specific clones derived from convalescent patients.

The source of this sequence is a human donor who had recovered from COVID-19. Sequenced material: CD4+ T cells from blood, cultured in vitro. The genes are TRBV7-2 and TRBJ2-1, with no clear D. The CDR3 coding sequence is TGTGCCAGCAGTCTATACAATGGGAATGAGCAGTTCTTC. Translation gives CASSLYNGNEQFF. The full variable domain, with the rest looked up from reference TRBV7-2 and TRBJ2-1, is GAGVSQSPSNKVTEKGKDVELRCDPISGHTALYWYRQSLGQGLEFLIYFQGNSAPDKSGLPSDRFSAERTGGSVSTLTIQRTQQEDSAVYLCASSLYNGNEQFFGPGTRLTVL.